The source of this T cell receptor beta chain is a study of shared clonotypes between healthy human individuals. Study information: Per donor, CD8 memory used one plate, CD8 naive used two, CD4 memory used three and CD4 naive used three.

Measured with immunoSEQ multiplex PCR; TCRdb has only the in-frame clones, and not every one. The sample lists hundreds of thousands of clones, roughly 96% occurring once. Study conclusions and caveats: Some clonotypes were shared by all four sorted-subset donors, while others were not shared. The non-shared ones had lower generation probabilities than the shared ones. Naive CD4 clonotypes overlapped across a few donors at around 4.8%. Researchers sampled only blood; tissue repertoires likely differ.

CD45RO-negative, CCR7-selected cells formed the naive CD8 fraction, which excluded terminally differentiated effector memory CD45RA+ cells. Germline V gene lookup returns CDR1 SEHNR and CDR2 FQNEAQ (reference sequence). The germline V and J ends were trimmed by 1 base and 3 bases, with 7 bases remaining between them. The CDR3 is 13 residues long. Remarks on this clone: The antigen is not known.

The chain employs TRBV7-9 and TRBJ2-7; the D is unclear. The sequence was collected from a woman aged 30 to 39 in good health. Material: naive CD8+ T cells sorted from blood. This CDR3 is CASSLGPNYEQYF. The DNA of the CDR3 is TGTGCCAGCAGCTTAGGACCTAACTACGAGCAGTACTTC.